This T cell receptor beta chain was recorded in a study of regulatory T cells in long-lasting Graves disease. V lost 0 bases, J lost 5 bases, and 6 bases stayed unmatched. The CDR3 totals 15 residues. Per germline, CDR1 SGHKS and CDR2 YYEKEE (reference sequence). Described time point: newly diagnosed GD, antithyroid drugs for less than 3 months. After RNA was extracted from PBMCs, the TCR library was made from it. The TCR beta library used iRepertoire HTBI primers with Arm-PCR amplification of CDR3. TCRdb itself ran the multiplex PCR reads through MiXCR, one entry per CDR3 protein. The data show roughly 360,000 distinct CDR3 sequences, with over 9.5% seen just once and approximately 17% held by the top ten. A single count supports this clonotype. The sample also formed part of further work on T cells in Graves' hyperthyroidism and ophthalmopathy.

The starting material was peripheral blood mononuclear cells (PBMCs), obtained at new diagnosis, from a patient treated with antithyroid drugs. The TCR comes from a woman younger than 30 with Graves disease. This rearrangement joins TRBV5-5 to TRBJ2-7, with 9 nucleotides matching TRBD1. The chain's CDR3 is CASSLVGTGKDEQYF. The CDR3 coding sequence is TGTGCCAGCAGCTTGGTAGGGACAGGGAAGGACGAGCAGTACTTC.